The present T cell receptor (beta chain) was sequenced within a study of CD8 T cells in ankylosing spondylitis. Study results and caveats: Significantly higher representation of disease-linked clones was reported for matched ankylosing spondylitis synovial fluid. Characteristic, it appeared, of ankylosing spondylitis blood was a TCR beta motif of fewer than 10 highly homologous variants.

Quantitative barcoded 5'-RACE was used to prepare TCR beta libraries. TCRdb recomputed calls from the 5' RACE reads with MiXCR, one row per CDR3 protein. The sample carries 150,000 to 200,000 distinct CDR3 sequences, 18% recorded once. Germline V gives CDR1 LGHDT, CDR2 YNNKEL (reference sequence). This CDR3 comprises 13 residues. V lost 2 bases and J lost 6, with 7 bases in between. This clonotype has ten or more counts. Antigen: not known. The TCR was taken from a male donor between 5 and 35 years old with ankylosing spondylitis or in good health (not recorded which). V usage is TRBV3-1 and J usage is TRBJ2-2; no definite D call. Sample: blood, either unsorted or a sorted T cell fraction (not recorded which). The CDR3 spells CASSQRGAGELFF. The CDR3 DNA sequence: TGTGCCAGCAGCCAACGAGGAGCCGGGGAGCTGTTTTTT.